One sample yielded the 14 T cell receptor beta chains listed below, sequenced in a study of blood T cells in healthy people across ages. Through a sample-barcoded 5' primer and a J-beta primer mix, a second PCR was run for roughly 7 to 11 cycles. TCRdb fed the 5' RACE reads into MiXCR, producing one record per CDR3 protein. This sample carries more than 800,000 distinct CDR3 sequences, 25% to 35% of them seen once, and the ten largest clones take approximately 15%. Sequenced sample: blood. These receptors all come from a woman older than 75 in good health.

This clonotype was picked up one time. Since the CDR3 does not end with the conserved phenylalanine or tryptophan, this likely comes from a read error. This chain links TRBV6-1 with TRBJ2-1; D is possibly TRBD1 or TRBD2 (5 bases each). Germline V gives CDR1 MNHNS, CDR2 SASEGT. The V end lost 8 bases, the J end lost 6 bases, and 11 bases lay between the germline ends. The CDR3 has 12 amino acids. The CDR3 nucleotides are TGTGCCAGCGGACGGGGCCTCAATGAGCAGTTCCTC. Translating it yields CASGRGLNEQFL.

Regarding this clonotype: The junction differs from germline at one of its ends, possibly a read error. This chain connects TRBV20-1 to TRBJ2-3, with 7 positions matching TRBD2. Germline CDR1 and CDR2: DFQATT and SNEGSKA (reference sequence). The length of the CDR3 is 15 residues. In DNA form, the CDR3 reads TGCAGCGCTAGTGGGGAGGGGAGCATTAAGATACTGCAGTATTTT. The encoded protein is CSASGEGSIKILQYF.

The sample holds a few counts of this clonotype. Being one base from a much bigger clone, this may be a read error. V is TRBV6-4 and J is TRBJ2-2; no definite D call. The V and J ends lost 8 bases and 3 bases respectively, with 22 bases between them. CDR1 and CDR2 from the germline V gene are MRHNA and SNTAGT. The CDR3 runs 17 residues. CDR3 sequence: CASALTSFGRYTGELFF. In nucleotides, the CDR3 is TGTGCCAGCGCTTTGACGTCATTTGGACGTTACACCGGGGAGCTGTTTTTT.

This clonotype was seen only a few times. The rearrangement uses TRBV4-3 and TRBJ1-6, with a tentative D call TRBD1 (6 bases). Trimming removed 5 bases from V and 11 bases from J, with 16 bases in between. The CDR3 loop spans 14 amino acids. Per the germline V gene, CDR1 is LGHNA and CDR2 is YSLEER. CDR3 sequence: CASSVDRQNPPLHF. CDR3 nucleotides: TGCGCCAGCAGCGTTGACAGGCAGAATCCACCCCTCCACTTT.

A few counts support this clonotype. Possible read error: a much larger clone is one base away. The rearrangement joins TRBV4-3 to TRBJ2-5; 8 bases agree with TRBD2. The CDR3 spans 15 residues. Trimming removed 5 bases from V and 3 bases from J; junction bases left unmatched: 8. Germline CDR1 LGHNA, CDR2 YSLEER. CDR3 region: CASSTVPGGEETQYF. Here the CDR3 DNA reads TGCGCCAGCAGCACCGTGCCGGGGGGGGAAGAGACCCAGTACTTC.

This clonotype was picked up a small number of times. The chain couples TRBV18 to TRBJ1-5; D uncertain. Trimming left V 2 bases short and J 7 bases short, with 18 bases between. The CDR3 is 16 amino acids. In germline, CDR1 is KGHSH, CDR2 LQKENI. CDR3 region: CASSPDLSGRVQPQHF. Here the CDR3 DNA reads TGTGCCAGCTCACCAGACCTGTCCGGGCGGGTACAGCCCCAGCATTTT.

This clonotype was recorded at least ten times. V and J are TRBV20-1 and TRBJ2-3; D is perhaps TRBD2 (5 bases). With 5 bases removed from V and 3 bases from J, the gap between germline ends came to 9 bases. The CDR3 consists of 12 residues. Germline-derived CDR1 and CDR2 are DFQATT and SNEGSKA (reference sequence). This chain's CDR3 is CSAQRGTDTQYF. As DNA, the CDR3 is TGCAGTGCTCAGCGCGGGACAGATACGCAGTATTTT.

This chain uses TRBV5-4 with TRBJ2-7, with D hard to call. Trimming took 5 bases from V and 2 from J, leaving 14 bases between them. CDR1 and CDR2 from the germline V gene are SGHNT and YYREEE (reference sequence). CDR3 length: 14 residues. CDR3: CASSPGASPYEQYF. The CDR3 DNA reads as TGTGCCAGCAGTCCTGGTGCGTCCCCCTACGAGCAGTACTTC.

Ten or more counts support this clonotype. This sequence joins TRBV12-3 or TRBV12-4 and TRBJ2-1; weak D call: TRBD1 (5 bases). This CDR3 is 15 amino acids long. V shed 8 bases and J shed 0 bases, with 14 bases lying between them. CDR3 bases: TGTGCCAGCGCCTTTAGCACAGGCTCCTACAATGAGCAGTTCTTC. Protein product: CASAFSTGSYNEQFF.

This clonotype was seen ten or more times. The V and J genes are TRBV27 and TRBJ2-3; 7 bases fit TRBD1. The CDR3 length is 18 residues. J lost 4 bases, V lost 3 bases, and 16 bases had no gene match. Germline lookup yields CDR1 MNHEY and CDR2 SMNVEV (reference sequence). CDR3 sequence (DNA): TGTGCCAGCAGTTTTTCTAGGTTCGACCTGACAGGGCCAGATACGCAGTATTTT. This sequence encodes CASSFSRFDLTGPDTQYF.

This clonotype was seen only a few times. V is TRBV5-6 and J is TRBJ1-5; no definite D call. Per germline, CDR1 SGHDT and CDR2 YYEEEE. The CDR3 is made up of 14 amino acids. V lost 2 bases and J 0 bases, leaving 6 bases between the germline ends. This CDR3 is CASSFGHSNQPQHF. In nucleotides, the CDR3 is TGTGCCAGCAGCTTCGGTCATAGCAATCAGCCCCAGCATTTT.

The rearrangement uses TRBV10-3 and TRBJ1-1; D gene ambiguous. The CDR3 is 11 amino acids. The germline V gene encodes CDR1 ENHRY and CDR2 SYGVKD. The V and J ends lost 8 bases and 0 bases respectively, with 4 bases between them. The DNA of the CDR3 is TGTGCCATCCAGATGAACACTGAAGCTTTCTTT. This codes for CAIQMNTEAFF.

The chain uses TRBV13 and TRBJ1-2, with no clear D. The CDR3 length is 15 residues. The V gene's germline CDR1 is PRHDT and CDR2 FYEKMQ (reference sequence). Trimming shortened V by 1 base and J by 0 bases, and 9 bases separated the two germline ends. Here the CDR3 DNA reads TGTGCCAGCAGCTTAGCCTCCAGTTCTAACTATGGCTACACCTTC. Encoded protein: CASSLASSSNYGYTF.

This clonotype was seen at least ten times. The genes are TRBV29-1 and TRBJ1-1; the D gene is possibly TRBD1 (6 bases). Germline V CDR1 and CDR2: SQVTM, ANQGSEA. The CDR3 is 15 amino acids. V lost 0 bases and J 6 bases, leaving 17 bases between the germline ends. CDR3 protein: CSVEDDTGFYSEAFF. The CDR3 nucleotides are TGCAGCGTTGAAGATGATACAGGGTTTTACTCTGAAGCTTTCTTT.